This entry describes one T cell receptor (beta chain). Cells designated naive CD8 were CD45RO-negative and were positively selected for CCR7, with terminally differentiated effector memory CD45RA+ cells excluded. In germline, CDR1 is SGDLS, CDR2 YYNGEE. The CDR3 contains 13 residues. Trimming removed 3 bases at V and 5 bases at J, with 11 bases between. This specimen comes from a study of shared clonotypes between healthy human individuals. Method: immunoSEQ multiplex PCR; TCRdb's copy keeps in-frame clones and lacks some. The sample consists of over 2 million clones, approximately 94% of them appearing once.

This TCR derives from a man between 18 and 35 years old in good health. The sequenced material came from naive CD8+ T cells sorted from blood. The rearrangement links TRBV9 to TRBJ1-2, with unresolved D. In DNA form, the CDR3 reads TGTGCCAGCAGCGGCCCCCTGGTGTATGGCTACACCTTC. Encoded protein: CASSGPLVYGYTF.